The clone carrying this T cell receptor beta chain was counted a single time. Produced via immunoSEQ multiplex PCR; TCRdb's table is partial and in-frame only. The repertoire includes about 2.3 million clones, about nine tenths of them detected once, and 0.3% to 0.4% sits in the top ten. The data stem from a study of shared clonotypes between healthy human individuals. The V segment lost 5 bases and the J segment 6 bases; nucleotides outside the gene matches: 9. This CDR3 is 15 amino acids long. CDR1 is SGHTA and CDR2 is FQGTGA in the germline V gene. The sample taken for sequencing was naive CD4+ T cells from PBMCs. Specified subset: CD45RA+ positively selected. This TCR came from a man aged 18 to 30 in good health. Some clones in this sample may be carry-over from other donors' samples. The chain carries TRBV7-3 and TRBJ2-2; 7 bases match TRBD1. CDR3 residues: CASSVRGQGAGELFF. As DNA, the CDR3 is TGTGCCAGCAGCGTAAGGGGGCAAGGGGCCGGGGAGCTGTTTTTT. Supplemented by reference TRBV7-3 and TRBJ2-2, the full variable domain reads GAGVSQTPSNKVTEKGKYVELRCDPISGHTALYWYRQSLGQGPEFLIYFQGTGAADDSGLPNDRFFAVRPEGSVSTLKIQRTERGDSAVYLCASSVRGQGAGELFFGEGSRLTVL.